The 8 T cell receptor beta chains reported below all come from one sample, sequenced in a study of OX40 agonist ivuxolimab in advanced cancers. The method was immunoSEQ multiplex PCR; TCRdb's version includes in-frame clones alone and lacks a portion of them. The data contain 35,000 to 45,000 clones, roughly 80% of them singletons. The sequencing used CD4+ or CD8+ T cells sorted from blood, collected in a trial of the OX40 agonist ivuxolimab. The receptors shown here come from an adult with an advanced solid tumor such as melanoma, head and neck, liver or kidney cancer.

V and J are TRBV6-4 and TRBJ2-2, with 8 bases aligning to TRBD1. J was trimmed by 2 bases and V by 4 bases; bases with no gene match: 6. Germline assignment: CDR1 MRHNA and CDR2 SNTAGT. The length of the CDR3 is 16 residues. DNA of the CDR3: TGTGCCAGCAGTGTGGAGGGACAGGCTAACACCGGGGAGCTGTTTTTT. This codes for CASSVEGQANTGELFF.

The V gene is TRBV7-2, the J gene TRBJ2-4; 7 positions agree with TRBD1. The trim removed 6 bases at V and 3 bases at J, leaving 5 bases unmatched. This CDR3 region has 14 residues. Germline CDR1 reads SGHTA; CDR2 reads FQGNSA. The CDR3 DNA is TGTGCCAGCAGACGACAGGGCGACAAAAACATTCAGTACTTC. Translating it yields CASRRQGDKNIQYF. The whole variable domain, filled in from reference TRBV7-2 and TRBJ2-4, reads GAGVSQSPSNKVTEKGKDVELRCDPISGHTALYWYRQSLGQGLEFLIYFQGNSAPDKSGLPSDRFSAERTGGSVSTLTIQRTQQEDSAVYLCASRRQGDKNIQYFGAGTRLSVL.

This chain joins TRBV6-5 and TRBJ2-3, with 10 bases aligning to TRBD1. The V gene's germline CDR1 is MNHEY and CDR2 SVGAGI. The length of the CDR3 is 15 residues. V gave up 6 bases and J gave up 4 bases; unmatched junction bases: 7. In DNA form, the CDR3 reads TGTGCCAGCAGGGAGACAGGGGGCTACCCAGATACGCAGTATTTT. Protein: CASRETGGYPDTQYF.

V usage is TRBV7-9 and J usage is TRBJ2-5, with D unresolved. The J call is in doubt because the DNA end fits TRBJ2-7 better. Germline loops: CDR1 SEHNR, CDR2 FQNEAQ (reference sequence). The CDR3 sequence is 11 residues long. The CDR3 region has the DNA TGTGCCAGCAGCTTAGAAAACGAGCAGTACTTC. Translation: CASSLENEQYF.

This chain links TRBV6-5 with TRBJ2-7, with D possibly being TRBD2 (6 bases). Per the germline V gene, CDR1 is MNHEY and CDR2 is SVGAGI. V was clipped by 5 bases and J by 2 bases, with 10 bases between them. The CDR3 has 13 amino acids. CDR3 DNA sequence: TGTGCCAGCAGTGAAGCGGGTACCTACGAGCAGTACTTC. Translated: CASSEAGTYEQYF.

V is TRBV7-2 and J is TRBJ2-5, with D unresolved. V lost 7 bases to trimming and J lost 5 bases, with 11 bases between them. This CDR3 has 12 residues. Germline CDR1 reads SGHTA; CDR2 reads FQGNSA. CDR3 amino acids: CASNEAGETQYF. CDR3 DNA sequence: TGTGCCAGCAATGAGGCCGGGGAGACCCAGTACTTC. The full variable domain, rest sourced from reference TRBV7-2 and TRBJ2-5, is GAGVSQSPSNKVTEKGKDVELRCDPISGHTALYWYRQSLGQGLEFLIYFQGNSAPDKSGLPSDRFSAERTGGSVSTLTIQRTQQEDSAVYLCASNEAGETQYFGPGTRLLVL.

This chain connects TRBV19 to TRBJ2-7; TRBD1 aligns across 10 bases. The length of the CDR3 is 15 residues. Germline CDR1 and CDR2: LNHDA and SQIVND (reference sequence). V lost 5 bases to trimming and J lost 3 bases; unmatched junction nucleotides: 7. Here the CDR3 reads CASSGRDRGIYEQYF. As DNA, the CDR3 is TGTGCCAGTAGTGGCCGGGACAGGGGAATCTACGAGCAGTACTTC.

The V call is TRBV9, the J call TRBJ2-7; TRBD1 might be the D (7 bases). V shed 4 bases and J shed 0 bases, with 14 bases lying between them. The CDR3 loop spans 15 amino acids. Germline lookup yields CDR1 SGDLS and CDR2 YYNGEE. CDR3 nucleotides: TGTGCCAGCAGCCTAGGGAGGACAGGCTCCTACGAGCAGTACTTC. Protein product: CASSLGRTGSYEQYF.